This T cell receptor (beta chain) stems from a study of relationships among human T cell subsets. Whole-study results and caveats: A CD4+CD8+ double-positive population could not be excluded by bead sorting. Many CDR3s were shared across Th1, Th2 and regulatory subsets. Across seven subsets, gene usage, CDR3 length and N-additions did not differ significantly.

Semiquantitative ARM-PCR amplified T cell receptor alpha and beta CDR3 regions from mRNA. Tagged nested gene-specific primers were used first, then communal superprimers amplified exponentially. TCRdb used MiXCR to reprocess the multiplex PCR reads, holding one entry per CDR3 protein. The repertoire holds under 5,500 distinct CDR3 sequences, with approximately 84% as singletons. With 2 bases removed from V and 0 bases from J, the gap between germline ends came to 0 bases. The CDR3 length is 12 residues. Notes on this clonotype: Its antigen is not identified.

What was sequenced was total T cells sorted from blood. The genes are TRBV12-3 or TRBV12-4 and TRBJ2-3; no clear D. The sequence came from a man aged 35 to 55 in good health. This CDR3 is CASSLSTDTQYF. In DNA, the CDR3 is TGTGCCAGCAGTTTAAGCACAGATACGCAGTATTTT.